This T cell receptor (beta chain) originates from a study of blood T cell repertoires in COVID-19. Only in-frame clones appear in the TCRdb table, and some are missing; sequencing was by immunoSEQ multiplex PCR. This sample has roughly 200,000 clones, with 82% found just once. This CDR3 has 15 amino acids. V was clipped by 4 bases and J by 0 bases; unmatched bases: 1. Looked up from germline, CDR1 is MRHNA and CDR2 is SNTAGT. Specimen: PBMCs or T cells enriched from blood (not recorded which). The rearrangement joins TRBV6-4 to TRBJ2-1, with 9 bases identical to TRBD1. This TCR was sampled from a woman aged 60-70 years with acute COVID-19. The CDR3 loop reads CASSGGQGSYNEQFF. The CDR3 DNA reads as TGTGCCAGCAGTGGGGGACAGGGCTCCTACAATGAGCAGTTCTTC.